Listed here are 27 T cell receptor beta chains from one sample, sequenced in a study of T cell responses to AZD1222 COVID-19 vaccine. Sequenced by immunoSEQ multiplex PCR; TCRdb stores in-frame clones only, minus some. The data hold 100,000 or so clones, with more than 85% observed a single time. This material consisted of peripheral blood, taken on day 0 of AZD1222 vaccination. All receptors derive from an adult in good health.

The rearrangement joins TRBV11-3 to TRBJ2-7; no firm D call. Trimming left V 4 bases short and J 1 base short, with 14 bases between. In germline, CDR1 is SGHNT, CDR2 YENEEA. CDR3 size: 15 residues. CDR3 protein: CASSYGPGVSYEQYF. The DNA for the CDR3 is TGTGCCAGCAGCTATGGACCCGGAGTATCCTACGAGCAGTACTTC.

V is TRBV25-1 and J is TRBJ2-5; 7 positions agree with TRBD1. The J segment lost 5 bases and the V segment lost 2 bases, leaving 11 bases of the junction unmatched. CDR3 length: 16 residues. CDR1 is MGHDK, CDR2 SYGVNS, per germline. In DNA form, the CDR3 reads TGTGCCAGCAGTGAAGCCTCGGGACAGCTAGGGGAGACCCAGTACTTC. Translated, it gives CASSEASGQLGETQYF.

V gene TRBV24-1 combines with J gene TRBJ2-2, with D unresolved. V lost 2 bases and J 1 base, leaving 13 bases between the germline ends. CDR1 is KGHDR and CDR2 is SFDVKD in the germline V gene. This CDR3 contains 17 residues. The CDR3 region has the DNA TGTGCCACCAGTGATTCAGTACGTGGGGAGAACACCGGGGAGCTGTTTTTT. Amino acids: CATSDSVRGENTGELFF.

The CDR3 DNA reads TGTGCCAGCAGCCAAGGGGCCCCTGAAGCTTTCTTT. It is translated as CASSQGAPEAFF. The chain joins TRBV7-2 to TRBJ1-1; D possibly corresponds to TRBD1 (5 bases). CDR3 length: 12 residues. Germline CDR1 reads SGHTA; CDR2 reads FQGNSA. The V gene lost 5 bases and the J gene lost 6 bases, with 10 bases spanning the gap.

This clone turned up a few times. The chain combines TRBV12-5 with TRBJ2-7; the D gene is possibly TRBD1 (6 bases). The CDR3 length is 15 residues. The V end was cut by 3 bases, the J end by 2 bases, with 14 bases between. Per germline, CDR1 LGHNT and CDR2 FRNRAP. CDR3 residues: CASGLTFTGTYEQYF. In nucleotides, the CDR3 is TGTGCTAGTGGTTTAACTTTTACAGGGACCTACGAGCAGTACTTC.

This clone is a singleton in its sample. The J gene is TRBJ1-1, the V gene TRBV3-1 (or the pseudogene TRBV3-2); D call uncertain. Per germline, CDR1 LGHDT and CDR2 YNNKEL (reference sequence). The CDR3 is 13 amino acids. Trimming left V 0 bases short and J 4 bases short, with 6 bases between. Here the CDR3 reads CASSQDGITEAFF. The DNA of the CDR3 is TGTGCCAGCAGCCAAGATGGGATCACTGAAGCTTTCTTT.

This clone was observed a single time. The chain carries TRBV3-1 (or the pseudogene TRBV3-2) and TRBJ2-5, with a possible D match to TRBD2 (6 bases). The CDR3 runs to 17 residues. V gave up 3 bases and J gave up 2 bases, with 19 bases separating them. Germline values: CDR1 LGHDT, CDR2 YNNKEL (reference sequence). The CDR3 loop reads CASSHGGREDGQETQYF. The CDR3 region has the DNA TGTGCCAGCAGCCACGGGGGACGGGAAGATGGGCAAGAGACCCAGTACTTC.

The chain has TRBV29-1 and TRBJ2-1; TRBD2 aligns across 8 bases. Germline V gene data show CDR1 as SQVTM and CDR2 as ANQGSEA. The CDR3 spans 20 residues. The V gene end was trimmed by 3 bases and the J gene end by 3 bases; junction bases not matched to a gene: 22. Here the CDR3 reads CSVERRPGLEFALLYNEQFF. Here the CDR3 DNA reads TGCAGCGTTGAGCGCCGACCGGGACTAGAATTTGCCCTCCTCTACAATGAGCAGTTCTTC.

The chain carries TRBV29-1 and TRBJ2-7; 9 bases map to TRBD2. The CDR3 is made up of 15 amino acids. Germline V CDR1 and CDR2: SQVTM, ANQGSEA. CDR3: CSFAPGLACPLEQYF. The CDR3 coding sequence is TGCAGTTTCGCCCCGGGACTAGCCTGCCCACTCGAGCAGTACTTC.

This clone was seen a handful of times. The J gene is TRBJ1-1, the V gene TRBV9; TRBD1 is a possible D gene (5 bases). CDR3 length: 11 residues. V gave up 4 bases and J gave up 6 bases, with 7 bases separating them. Germline V gene sequence: CDR1 SGDLS, CDR2 YYNGEE. The CDR3 DNA reads TGTGCCAGCAGCCAGGGCTCTGAAGCTTTCTTT. This encodes CASSQGSEAFF.

V gene TRBV7-3 combines with J gene TRBJ1-5; D may be TRBD1 (6 bases). There are 14 residues in the CDR3. Germline V lookup: CDR1 SGHTA, CDR2 FQGTGA. V dropped 5 bases and J dropped 6 bases, with 14 bases sitting between them. The CDR3 spells CASSRTVGSQPQHF. Written as DNA, the CDR3 is TGTGCCAGCAGCCGGACAGTAGGGAGTCAGCCCCAGCATTTT.

The V call is TRBV4-3, the J call TRBJ2-1; no definite D call. Per germline, CDR1 LGHNA and CDR2 YSLEER. Trimming stripped 2 bases from V and 4 bases from J, with 18 bases between. CDR3 size: 17 residues. The CDR3 DNA sequence: TGCGCCAGCAGCCAATCCCACCCCTGGCTGAGTTACAATGAGCAGTTCTTC. Translated: CASSQSHPWLSYNEQFF.

This clone showed up just once. The chain has TRBV6-5 and TRBJ2-1; D is perhaps TRBD2 (6 bases). The CDR3 runs to 14 residues. The V gene lost 8 bases and the J gene lost 3 bases, with 14 bases spanning the gap. Germline V gene lookup returns CDR1 MNHEY and CDR2 SVGAGI. The CDR3 protein is CASETRDGYNEQFF. The DNA for the CDR3 is TGTGCCAGCGAAACGCGGGATGGCTACAATGAGCAGTTCTTC.

The chain has TRBV5-8 and TRBJ1-2, with D perhaps matching TRBD1 (5 bases). CDR1 is SGHTS, CDR2 YDEGEE, per germline. V was clipped by 4 bases and J by 2 bases, with 12 bases between them. This CDR3 region has 14 residues. The CDR3 region is CASSRPGGNYGYTF. CDR3 in DNA: TGTGCCAGCAGCCGTCCCGGGGGAAACTATGGCTACACCTTC.

The chain recombines TRBV6-5 with TRBJ2-7; D might be TRBD1 (5 bases). V gave up 7 bases and J gave up 4 bases, with 14 bases separating them. This CDR3 has 13 residues. CDR1 is MNHEY and CDR2 is SVGAGI in the germline V gene. The CDR3, as DNA: TGTGCCAGCACCGACAGCGCCCTATACGAGCAGTACTTC. Amino acids: CASTDSALYEQYF.

This chain uses TRBV9 with TRBJ2-1, with D maybe TRBD1 (5 bases). This CDR3 spans 16 amino acids. Deletions cut 0 bases from V and 1 base from J, with 11 bases between. Germline CDR1 is SGDLS and CDR2 is YYNGEE. The CDR3 is CASSVGDSGSYNEQFF. CDR3 DNA: TGTGCCAGCAGCGTAGGCGACAGTGGGTCCTACAATGAGCAGTTCTTC.

This chain uses TRBV5-6 with TRBJ1-2; the match to TRBD1 covers 7 bases. Germline values: CDR1 SGHDT, CDR2 YYEEEE. With 4 bases clipped from V and 0 bases from J, the junction kept 6 bases outside the gene matches. The length of the CDR3 is 15 residues. The CDR3, as DNA: TGTGCCAGCAGCCAGGGGGTCGCCGCTAACTATGGCTACACCTTC. It encodes CASSQGVAANYGYTF.

The chain combines TRBV29-1 with TRBJ1-2; 7 bases fit TRBD1. J lost 0 bases, V lost 4 bases, and 8 bases had no gene match. CDR3 length: 15 amino acids. CDR1 is SQVTM and CDR2 is ANQGSEA in the germline V gene. CDR3 nucleotide sequence: TGCAGCGTTGGCGGGAGCCAGGGGGCTAACTATGGCTACACCTTC. Residues: CSVGGSQGANYGYTF. The full variable domain, its missing parts supplied by reference TRBV29-1 and TRBJ1-2, is SAVISQKPSRDICQRGTSLTIQCQVDSQVTMMFWYRQQPGQSLTLIATANQGSEATYESGFVIDKFPISRPNLTFSTLTVSNMSPEDSSIYLCSVGGSQGANYGYTFGSGTRLTVV.

This sequence joins TRBV5-1 and TRBJ2-5; the D is unclear. Looked up from germline, CDR1 is SGHRS and CDR2 is YFSETQ. The CDR3 runs 14 residues. Deletions cut 2 bases from V and 2 bases from J, with 10 bases between. CDR3 nucleotide sequence: TGCGCCAGCAGCTTCACCCCCGGTCAAGAGACCCAGTACTTC. This gives the protein CASSFTPGQETQYF.

The V and J genes are TRBV28 and TRBJ1-1; tentatively, D is TRBD1 (5 bases). V was shortened by 4 bases and J by 5 bases, with 8 bases between the two germline ends. The CDR3 sequence is 12 residues long. Germline lookup yields CDR1 MDHEN and CDR2 SYDVKM. The CDR3 coding sequence is TGTGCCAGCAGTTGGCCAGGGACTGAAGCTTTCTTT. This sequence encodes CASSWPGTEAFF.

The chain employs TRBV5-6 and TRBJ2-6; D gene unclear. Per germline, CDR1 SGHDT and CDR2 YYEEEE. Trimming removed 4 bases at V and 0 bases at J, with 2 bases between. This CDR3 region has 13 residues. The CDR3 sequence: CASSLSGANVLTF. The CDR3 bases are TGTGCCAGCAGCCTCTCTGGGGCCAACGTCCTGACTTTC.

Worth noting for this clone: Sequence at one end of the junction differs from germline and may be a read error. The chain is built from TRBV5-1 and TRBJ1-6; no firm D call. CDR3 length: 16 residues. Germline CDR1 reads SGHRS; CDR2 reads YFSETQ. CDR3 nucleotides: TGCGCCAGCAGCTTGGAAAGTCCCTCCTCTAATTCACCCCTCCACTTT. As protein: CASSLESPSSNSPLHF.

CDR3 sequence: CASKAGRSNEQFF. The CDR3 DNA is TGTGCCAGCAAGGCAGGTCGGTCGAATGAGCAGTTCTTC. This sequence joins TRBV2 and TRBJ2-1; D uncertain. The CDR3 length is 13 residues. Germline loops: CDR1 SNHLY, CDR2 FYNNEI. V gave up 7 bases and J gave up 7 bases, with 14 bases separating them. The full variable domain, rest sourced from reference TRBV2 and TRBJ2-1, is EPEVTQTPSHQVTQMGQEVILRCVPISNHLYFYWYRQILGQKVEFLVSFYNNEISEKSEIFDDQFSVERPDGSNFTLKIRSTKLEDSAMYFCASKAGRSNEQFFGPGTRLTVL.

V gene TRBV11-3 combines with J gene TRBJ1-6, with TRBD1 as a possible D gene (6 bases). From germline, CDR1 is SGHNT and CDR2 YENEEA. The CDR3 runs 14 residues. V shed 3 bases and J shed 7 bases, with 10 bases lying between them. The CDR3 DNA follows: TGTGCCAGCAGCTTGGACAGCGGAAATTCACCCCTCCACTTT. This gives the protein CASSLDSGNSPLHF.

The chain recombines TRBV29-1 with TRBJ2-7; no definite D call. The germline gives CDR1 SQVTM, CDR2 ANQGSEA. Trimming stripped 4 bases from V and 0 bases from J, with 13 bases between. The CDR3 is made up of 14 amino acids. CDR3 protein: CSVGFTASSYEQYF. CDR3 bases: TGCAGCGTTGGGTTTACGGCAAGCTCCTACGAGCAGTACTTC.

The CDR3 DNA follows: TGTGCCAGCAGCTTAGGCCTAGCGGGGGGCCAGTATCCTAGCACAGATACGCAGTATTTT. It specifies CASSLGLAGGQYPSTDTQYF. The chain combines TRBV7-8 with TRBJ2-3; 11 bases are shared with TRBD2. The CDR3 is 20 amino acids. The V segment lost 1 base and the J segment 0 bases; nucleotides outside the gene matches: 12. Germline V gives CDR1 SGHVS, CDR2 FQNEAQ.

The chain uses TRBV2 and TRBJ2-7, with D possibly being TRBD1 (6 bases). The end of the DNA is better explained by TRBJ2-1, so the J call may be wrong. CDR1 is SNHLY and CDR2 is FYNNEI in the germline V gene. The length of the CDR3 is 13 residues. The CDR3 sequence: CASSSRGNNEQFF. Written as DNA, the CDR3 is TGTGCCAGCAGTTCCAGGGGTAACAATGAGCAGTTCTTC.